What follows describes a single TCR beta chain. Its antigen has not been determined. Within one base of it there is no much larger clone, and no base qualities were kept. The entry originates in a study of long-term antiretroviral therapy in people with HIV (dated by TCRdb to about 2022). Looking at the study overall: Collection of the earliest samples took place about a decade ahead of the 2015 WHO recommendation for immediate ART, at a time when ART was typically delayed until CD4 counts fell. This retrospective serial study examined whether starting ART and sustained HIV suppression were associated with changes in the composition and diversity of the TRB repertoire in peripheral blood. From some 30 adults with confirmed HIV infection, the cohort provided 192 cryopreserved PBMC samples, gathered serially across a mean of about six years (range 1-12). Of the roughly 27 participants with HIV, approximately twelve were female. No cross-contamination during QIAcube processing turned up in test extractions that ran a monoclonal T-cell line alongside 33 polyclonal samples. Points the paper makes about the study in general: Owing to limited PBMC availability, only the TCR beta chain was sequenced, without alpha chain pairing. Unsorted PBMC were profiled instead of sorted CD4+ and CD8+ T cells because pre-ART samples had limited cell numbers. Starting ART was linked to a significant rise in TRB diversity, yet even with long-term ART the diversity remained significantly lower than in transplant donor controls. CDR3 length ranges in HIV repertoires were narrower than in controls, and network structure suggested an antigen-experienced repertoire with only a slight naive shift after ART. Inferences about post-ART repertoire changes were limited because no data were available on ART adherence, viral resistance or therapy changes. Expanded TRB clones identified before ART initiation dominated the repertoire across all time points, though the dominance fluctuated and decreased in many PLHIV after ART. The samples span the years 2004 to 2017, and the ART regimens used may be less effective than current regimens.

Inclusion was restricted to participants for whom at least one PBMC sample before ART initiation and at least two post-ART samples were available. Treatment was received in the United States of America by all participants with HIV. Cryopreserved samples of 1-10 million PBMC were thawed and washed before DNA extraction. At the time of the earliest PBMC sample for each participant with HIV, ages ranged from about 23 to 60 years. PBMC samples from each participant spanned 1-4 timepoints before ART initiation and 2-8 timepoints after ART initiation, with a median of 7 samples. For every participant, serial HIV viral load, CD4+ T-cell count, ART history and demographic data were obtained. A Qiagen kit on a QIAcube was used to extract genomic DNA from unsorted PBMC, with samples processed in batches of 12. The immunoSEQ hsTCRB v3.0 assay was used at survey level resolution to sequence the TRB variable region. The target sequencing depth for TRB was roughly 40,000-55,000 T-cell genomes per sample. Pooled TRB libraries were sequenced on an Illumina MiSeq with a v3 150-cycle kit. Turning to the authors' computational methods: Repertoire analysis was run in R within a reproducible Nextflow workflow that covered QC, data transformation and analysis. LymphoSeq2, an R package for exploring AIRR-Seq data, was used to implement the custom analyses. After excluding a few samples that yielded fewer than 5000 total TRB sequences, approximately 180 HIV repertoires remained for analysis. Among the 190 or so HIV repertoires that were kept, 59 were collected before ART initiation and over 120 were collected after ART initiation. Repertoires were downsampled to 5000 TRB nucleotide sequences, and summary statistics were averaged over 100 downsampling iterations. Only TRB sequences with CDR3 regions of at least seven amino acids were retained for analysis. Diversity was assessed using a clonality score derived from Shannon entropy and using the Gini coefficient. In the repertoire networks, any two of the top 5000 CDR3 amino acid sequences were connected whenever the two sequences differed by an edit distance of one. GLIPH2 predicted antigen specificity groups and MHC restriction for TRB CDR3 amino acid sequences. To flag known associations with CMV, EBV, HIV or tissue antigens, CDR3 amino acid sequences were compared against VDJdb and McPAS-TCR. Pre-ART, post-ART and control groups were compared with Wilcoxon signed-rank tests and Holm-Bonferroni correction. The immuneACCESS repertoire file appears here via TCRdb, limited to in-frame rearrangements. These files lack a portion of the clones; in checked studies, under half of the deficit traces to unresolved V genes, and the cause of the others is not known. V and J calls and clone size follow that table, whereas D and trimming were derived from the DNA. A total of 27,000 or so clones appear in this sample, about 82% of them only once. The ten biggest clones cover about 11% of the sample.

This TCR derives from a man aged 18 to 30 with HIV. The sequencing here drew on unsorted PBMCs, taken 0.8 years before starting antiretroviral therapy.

The DNA sequence reads TGTGCCAGCAGTTGGACAGGGGAGGAATTTGGCTACACCTTC. Translated, this is CASSWTGEEFGYTF. The chain uses TRBV2 and TRBJ1-2, with 9 bases matching TRBD1. CDR1 SNHLY and CDR2 FYNNEI were looked up in the germline V gene. Here V drops 5 bases and J drops 7 bases, and the junction holds 8 bases not matched to any gene. From the cysteine up to the phenylalanine, the CDR3 has a length of 14 residues. This entry keeps only the CDR3 DNA: 42 bases, framed from base 1.